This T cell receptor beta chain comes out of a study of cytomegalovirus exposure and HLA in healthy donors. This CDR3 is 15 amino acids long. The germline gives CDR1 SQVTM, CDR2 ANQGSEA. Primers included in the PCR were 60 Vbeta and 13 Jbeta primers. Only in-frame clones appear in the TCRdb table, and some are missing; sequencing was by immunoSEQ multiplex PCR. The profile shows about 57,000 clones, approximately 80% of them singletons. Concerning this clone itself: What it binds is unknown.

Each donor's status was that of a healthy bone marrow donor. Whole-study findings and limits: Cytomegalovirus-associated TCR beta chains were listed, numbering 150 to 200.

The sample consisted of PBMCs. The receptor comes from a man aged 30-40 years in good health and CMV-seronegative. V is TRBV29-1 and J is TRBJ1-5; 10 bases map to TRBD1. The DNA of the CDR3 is TGCAGACCCCGGACAGGGGGGATGTTTGGTCAGCCCCAGCATTTT. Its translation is CRPRTGGMFGQPQHF.